These 10 T cell receptor beta chains share one sample of origin, sequenced in a study of response to subunit inactivated influenza vaccine. Each CDR3 protein gets one entry after TCRdb re-called the RT-PCR reads with MiXCR. The profile covers around 710,000 distinct CDR3 sequences, with approximately 14% appearing a single time and around 7.3% taken by the ten largest. Sequences were derived from PBMCs from blood, sampled less than 15 days before vaccination. These receptors were obtained from a man in his forties or fifties who received an inactivated influenza vaccine.

This clonotype was detected ten times or more. The CDR3 protein is CASSPGHDMNTEAFF. In DNA form, the CDR3 reads TGTGCCAGCAGCCCCGGACACGATATGAACACTGAAGCTTTCTTT. V usage is TRBV4-2 and J usage is TRBJ1-1, with a tentative D call TRBD1 (5 bases). The CDR3 spans 15 residues. Trimming removed 4 bases at V and 0 bases at J, with 12 bases between. CDR1 and CDR2 (germline): LGHNA, YNFKEQ.

Only a few counts were recorded for this clonotype. The genes are TRBV27 and TRBJ2-7, with 10 bases matching TRBD2. CDR1 and CDR2 from the germline V gene are MNHEY and SMNVEV (reference sequence). The CDR3 totals 14 residues. V lost 2 bases and J lost 6; bases outside the gene matches: 4. CDR3 in amino acids: CASSLLAGVIEQYF. The CDR3 coding sequence is TGTGCCAGCAGTTTACTAGCGGGAGTTATCGAGCAGTACTTC.

The rearrangement links TRBV7-2 to TRBJ2-3; D may be TRBD2 (5 bases). CDR1 and CDR2 from the germline V gene are SGHTA and FQGNSA. The CDR3 sequence is 13 residues long. Trimming took off 5 bases at V and 6 bases at J, with 12 bases between the two ends. The CDR3 region has the DNA TGTGCCAGCAGCGTCACTAGATTGGATACGCAGTATTTT. Its protein product is CASSVTRLDTQYF.

This clonotype was detected ten times or more. This rearrangement joins TRBV4-3 to TRBJ2-5, with TRBD2 matching over 10 bases. This CDR3 spans 17 amino acids. With V trimmed by 1 base and J by 4 bases, 9 bases remained unmatched. The V gene's germline CDR1 is LGHNA and CDR2 YSLEER. In nucleotides, the CDR3 is TGCGCCAGCAGCCAAGTTTATGGAGCGGGGGGGTCAGAGACCCAGTACTTC. Its translation: CASSQVYGAGGSETQYF.

This clonotype was counted a few times. V and J are TRBV11-2 and TRBJ2-5, with a weak D call TRBD1 (5 bases). With 1 base removed from V and 5 bases from J, the gap between germline ends came to 14 bases. This CDR3 contains 15 residues. The V gene's germline CDR1 is SGHAT and CDR2 FQNNGV. The CDR3 loop is CASSLVLQGRETQYF. The CDR3 bases are TGTGCCAGCAGCTTAGTCCTTCAGGGTAGGGAGACCCAGTACTTC.

The CDR3 sequence: CASSVVSDDEQFF. The CDR3 coding sequence is TGTGCCAGCAGCGTAGTTAGTGACGATGAGCAGTTCTTC. This sequence joins TRBV9 and TRBJ2-1; D remains unclear. Between the trimmed V and J ends, which lost 0 bases and 8 bases, there was a span of 9 bases. Per the germline V gene, CDR1 is SGDLS and CDR2 is YYNGEE. The CDR3 is made up of 13 amino acids.

The rearrangement links TRBV18 to TRBJ1-2; TRBD1 aligns across 10 bases. The junction had 18 bases not matched to a gene; V was cut back by 2 bases and J by 6 bases. This CDR3 has 19 amino acids. In germline, CDR1 is KGHSH, CDR2 LQKENI. The CDR3 DNA follows: TGTGCCAGCTCACCAGCGCTTGTTGGGACAGGGGCTCAATCGGATGGCTACACCTTC. It specifies CASSPALVGTGAQSDGYTF.

This clonotype was picked up many times. The chain combines TRBV29-1 with TRBJ1-2, with a possible D match to TRBD1 (5 bases). CDR3 length: 10 residues. Trimming removed 5 bases from V and 8 bases from J, with 9 bases in between. Germline V CDR1 and CDR2: SQVTM, ANQGSEA. This CDR3 is CSVFGDGYTF. In DNA, the CDR3 is TGCAGCGTTTTCGGGGACGGCTACACCTTC.

In this sample, this clonotype turned up a few times. The genes are TRBV6-1 and TRBJ2-1, with 14 bases lining up with TRBD2. Germline CDR1 reads MNHNS; CDR2 reads SASEGT. The CDR3 covers 18 residues. V shed 6 bases and J 0 bases; nucleotides not matched to a gene: 7. The CDR3 sequence is CASRPTGTSGSSYNEQFF. The CDR3 bases are TGTGCCAGCAGACCCACCGGGACTAGCGGGAGCTCCTACAATGAGCAGTTCTTC.

Only a few counts were recorded for this clonotype. The genes are TRBV11-1 and TRBJ2-1; 8 bases are a match to TRBD2. Germline V gene sequence: CDR1 SGHAT, CDR2 FQDESV (reference sequence). With 6 bases clipped from V and 7 bases from J, the junction kept 11 bases outside the gene matches. There are 15 residues in the CDR3. The CDR3 loop is CASRIGTSIKNEQFF. The DNA of the CDR3 is TGTGCCAGCAGGATTGGGACTAGTATAAAGAATGAGCAGTTCTTC.